A selection of T cell receptor beta chains follows, all from one sample in a study of Ad26.COV2.S vaccination and SARS-CoV-2 variants. The table came from immunoSEQ multiplex PCR; TCRdb's copy has only in-frame clones and leaves some out. Of hundreds of thousands of clones in the sample, 75% to 95% were seen once. Sequences were derived from peripheral blood, sampled in a trial of Ad26.COV2.S vaccine versus placebo. Source of these receptors: a person between 18 and 60 years old who received the Ad26.COV2.S COVID-19 vaccine or a placebo. The CDR3 runs from the conserved cysteine through the conserved F or W. A D gene is named only where the DNA matches it firmly. Only part of the rows carry a size: once, few, many, or a class if the clone is expanded.

v_call: TRBV6-5
j_call: TRBJ1-1
clone_size: -
d_call: -
cdr3_aa: CASFRDAKMGTEAFF
cdr3_nt: TGTGCCAGCTTCCGGGACGCCAAAATGGGAACTGAAGCTTTCTTT

v_call: TRBV10-2
j_call: TRBJ1-5
clone_size: -
d_call: -
cdr3_aa: CASSVVASNQPQHF
cdr3_nt: TGCGCCAGCAGTGTAGTGGCTAGCAATCAGCCCCAGCATTTT

v_call: TRBV27
j_call: TRBJ2-1
clone_size: once
d_call: -
cdr3_aa: CASSLSSRNEQFF
cdr3_nt: TGTGCCAGCAGTTTATCATCCAGAAATGAGCAGTTCTTC

v_call: TRBV7-6
j_call: TRBJ2-5
clone_size: once
d_call: -
cdr3_aa: CASSLVAGAAARETQYF
cdr3_nt: TGTGCCAGCAGCTTAGTTGCAGGGGCCGCCGCACGAGAGACCCAGTACTTC

v_call: TRBV25-1
j_call: TRBJ2-2
clone_size: -
d_call: TRBD1
cdr3_aa: CASSGTGGRAAGELFF
cdr3_nt: TGTGCCAGCAGTGGAACAGGGGGCAGGGCCGCCGGGGAGCTGTTTTTT

v_call: TRBV19
j_call: TRBJ1-2
clone_size: -
d_call: -
cdr3_aa: CASSMQESYGYTF
cdr3_nt: TGTGCCAGTAGTATGCAGGAATCCTATGGCTACACCTTC

v_call: TRBV3-1/TRBV3-2
j_call: TRBJ2-5
clone_size: once
d_call: TRBD1
cdr3_aa: CASTRQGQETQYF
cdr3_nt: TGTGCCAGCACCCGACAGGGCCAAGAGACCCAGTACTTC

v_call: TRBV23-1
j_call: TRBJ2-1
clone_size: -
d_call: TRBD2
cdr3_aa: CASTRLAGGDEQFF
cdr3_nt: TGCGCCAGCACCAGACTAGCGGGAGGGGATGAGCAGTTCTTC

v_call: TRBV5-6
j_call: TRBJ2-7
clone_size: -
d_call: -
cdr3_aa: CASRLRDQQYF
cdr3_nt: TGTGCCAGCCGCCTCCGGGACCAGCAGTACTTC

v_call: TRBV4-2
j_call: TRBJ2-6
clone_size: few
d_call: -
cdr3_aa: CASSQDGEGRGANVLTF
cdr3_nt: TGTGCCAGCAGCCAAGATGGAGAGGGGAGAGGGGCCAACGTCCTGACTTTC

v_call: TRBV12-3/TRBV12-4
j_call: TRBJ2-3
clone_size: -
d_call: -
cdr3_aa: CASRQNTDTQYF
cdr3_nt: TGTGCCAGCAGACAGAACACAGATACGCAGTATTTT

v_call: TRBV2
j_call: TRBJ1-1
clone_size: -
d_call: TRBD1
cdr3_aa: CASSGPQGAKAFF
cdr3_nt: TGTGCCAGCAGTGGACCGCAGGGGGCCAAAGCTTTCTTT

v_call: TRBV20-1
j_call: TRBJ2-5
clone_size: -
d_call: TRBD2
cdr3_aa: CSASLAGVSKTQYF
cdr3_nt: TGCAGTGCTAGTTTGGCGGGAGTCTCGAAGACCCAGTACTTC

v_call: TRBV7-9
j_call: TRBJ2-5
clone_size: -
d_call: -
cdr3_aa: CASSLDGVGGTQYF
cdr3_nt: TGTGCCAGCAGCTTAGACGGGGTAGGGGGGACCCAGTACTTC

v_call: TRBV6-4
j_call: TRBJ2-1
clone_size: once
d_call: TRBD2
cdr3_aa: CASSDPYSGSSYNEQFF
cdr3_nt: TGTGCCAGCAGTGACCCTTATAGCGGGAGCTCCTACAATGAGCAGTTCTTC

v_call: TRBV18
j_call: TRBJ1-2
clone_size: -
d_call: -
cdr3_aa: CASSPRPGDGYTF
cdr3_nt: TGTGCCAGCTCACCACGACCAGGGGACGGCTACACCTTC

v_call: TRBV18
j_call: TRBJ2-5
clone_size: -
d_call: -
cdr3_aa: CASSRGESEETQYF
cdr3_nt: TGTGCCAGCTCACGAGGGGAGTCGGAGGAGACCCAGTACTTC

v_call: TRBV7-2
j_call: TRBJ2-3
clone_size: -
d_call: -
cdr3_aa: CASSISGLSTDTQYF
cdr3_nt: TGTGCCAGCAGCATAAGCGGACTCAGCACAGATACGCAGTATTTT

v_call: TRBV5-4
j_call: TRBJ2-7
clone_size: once
d_call: -
cdr3_aa: CASSLGGASSYEQYF
cdr3_nt: TGTGCCAGCAGCTTGGGTGGGGCTAGCTCCTACGAGCAGTACTTC

v_call: TRBV7-9
j_call: TRBJ2-1
clone_size: -
d_call: -
cdr3_aa: CASSPTLSSGDEQFF
cdr3_nt: TGTGCCAGCAGCCCAACGCTTTCTTCGGGCGATGAGCAGTTCTTC

v_call: TRBV6-5
j_call: TRBJ2-1
clone_size: -
d_call: TRBD2
cdr3_aa: CASSPGGLRELGFF
cdr3_nt: TGTGCCAGCAGTCCCGGGGGGTTGCGGGAGTTGGGGTTCTTC

v_call: TRBV29-1
j_call: TRBJ1-2
clone_size: few
d_call: -
cdr3_aa: CSVYAGAHNYGYTF
cdr3_nt: TGCAGCGTTTACGCAGGGGCTCATAACTATGGCTACACCTTC

v_call: TRBV7-2
j_call: TRBJ2-1
clone_size: -
d_call: -
cdr3_aa: CASSSSREQFF
cdr3_nt: TGTGCCAGCAGCAGTAGCAGGGAGCAGTTCTTC

v_call: TRBV7-3
j_call: TRBJ1-4
clone_size: -
d_call: -
cdr3_aa: CASSFWSEKLFF
cdr3_nt: TGTGCCAGCAGCTTTTGGTCTGAAAAACTGTTTTTT

v_call: TRBV5-4
j_call: TRBJ1-6
clone_size: -
d_call: TRBD1
cdr3_aa: CASSSDRENSPLHF
cdr3_nt: TGTGCCAGCAGCTCGGACAGGGAAAATTCACCCCTCCACTTT

v_call: TRBV6-2/TRBV6-3
j_call: TRBJ1-2
clone_size: few
d_call: -
cdr3_aa: CASSHHRERGKRYGYTF
cdr3_nt: TGTGCCAGCAGTCACCACCGAGAGAGGGGTAAGCGCTATGGCTACACCTTC

v_call: TRBV6-6
j_call: TRBJ2-5
clone_size: -
d_call: -
cdr3_aa: CASSDQGAQETQYF
cdr3_nt: TGTGCCAGCAGCGATCAGGGCGCCCAAGAGACCCAGTACTTC

v_call: TRBV4-1
j_call: TRBJ2-7
clone_size: once
d_call: TRBD2
cdr3_aa: CASSQSRLAGAEQYF
cdr3_nt: TGCGCCAGCAGCCAAAGTAGGCTAGCGGGAGCCGAGCAGTACTTC

v_call: TRBV6-5
j_call: TRBJ2-1
clone_size: once
d_call: -
cdr3_aa: CASSYEGNEQFF
cdr3_nt: TGTGCCAGCAGTTACGAGGGCAATGAGCAGTTCTTC

v_call: TRBV4-1
j_call: TRBJ2-2
clone_size: -
d_call: TRBD2
cdr3_aa: CASSPQLAGGPSENTGELFF
cdr3_nt: TGCGCCAGCAGCCCCCAACTAGCGGGAGGCCCCAGTGAGAACACCGGGGAGCTGTTTTTT

v_call: TRBV7-2
j_call: TRBJ2-7
clone_size: -
d_call: -
cdr3_aa: CASSPEGLRSYEQYF
cdr3_nt: TGTGCCAGCTCCCCTGAGGGCCTTAGGAGCTACGAGCAGTACTTC

v_call: TRBV18
j_call: TRBJ2-1
clone_size: once
d_call: -
cdr3_aa: CASSPPQASYNEQFF
cdr3_nt: TGTGCCAGCTCACCACCACAGGCCAGTTACAATGAGCAGTTCTTC

v_call: TRBV27
j_call: TRBJ2-7
clone_size: -
d_call: TRBD1
cdr3_aa: CASSLGQGTGVEQYF
cdr3_nt: TGTGCCAGCAGTCTAGGACAGGGGACCGGGGTCGAGCAGTACTTC

v_call: TRBV4-3
j_call: TRBJ1-6
clone_size: -
d_call: TRBD1
cdr3_aa: CASSLGTGDSPLHF
cdr3_nt: TGCGCCAGCAGCCTCGGGACAGGGGATTCACCCCTCCACTTT

v_call: TRBV6-2/TRBV6-3
j_call: TRBJ2-5
clone_size: -
d_call: -
cdr3_aa: CASNPTWWETQYF
cdr3_nt: TGTGCCAGCAACCCGACATGGTGGGAGACCCAGTACTTC

v_call: TRBV2
j_call: TRBJ2-3
clone_size: -
d_call: TRBD2
cdr3_aa: CASSPGTSGSSTDTQYF
cdr3_nt: TGTGCCAGCAGTCCAGGGACTAGCGGGAGTAGCACAGATACGCAGTATTTT

v_call: TRBV9
j_call: TRBJ2-1
clone_size: -
d_call: TRBD2
cdr3_aa: CASSTQTSGYNEQFF
cdr3_nt: TGTGCCAGCAGCACACAGACTAGCGGCTACAATGAGCAGTTCTTC

v_call: TRBV19
j_call: TRBJ2-7
clone_size: -
d_call: -
cdr3_aa: CASSTGLSSYEQYF
cdr3_nt: TGTGCCAGTAGTACAGGACTTTCTTCCTACGAGCAGTACTTC

v_call: TRBV4-3
j_call: TRBJ2-7
clone_size: -
d_call: -
cdr3_aa: CASSQDPDGYEQYF
cdr3_nt: TGCGCCAGCAGCCAAGATCCGGACGGGTACGAGCAGTACTTC

v_call: TRBV7-9
j_call: TRBJ1-6
clone_size: once
d_call: TRBD1
cdr3_aa: CASAPRGTNSPLHF
cdr3_nt: TGTGCCAGCGCCCCCAGGGGGACGAATTCACCCCTCCACTTT

v_call: TRBV7-2
j_call: TRBJ2-5
clone_size: -
d_call: -
cdr3_aa: CASSLARLQETQYF
cdr3_nt: TGTGCCAGCAGCTTAGCGCGGCTCCAAGAGACCCAGTACTTC

v_call: TRBV5-5
j_call: TRBJ2-6
clone_size: -
d_call: -
cdr3_aa: CASSLANAGANVLTF
cdr3_nt: TGTGCCAGCAGCTTGGCCAACGCAGGGGCCAACGTCCTGACTTTC

v_call: TRBV11-3
j_call: TRBJ2-3
clone_size: once
d_call: -
cdr3_aa: CASSSRGSSTDTQYF
cdr3_nt: TGTGCCAGCAGCTCTCGGGGATCTAGCACAGATACGCAGTATTTT

v_call: TRBV6-2/TRBV6-3
j_call: TRBJ2-7
clone_size: -
d_call: -
cdr3_aa: CASSPDLAYLYEQYF
cdr3_nt: TGTGCCAGCAGTCCCGACCTAGCGTACCTCTACGAGCAGTACTTC

v_call: TRBV7-6
j_call: TRBJ2-7
clone_size: -
d_call: TRBD1
cdr3_aa: CASSLGPGQVTYEQYF
cdr3_nt: TGTGCCAGCAGCTTAGGCCCCGGACAGGTCACCTACGAGCAGTACTTC